These 32 T cell receptor beta chains were sequenced from one sample in a study of radiotherapy plus CTLA-4 blockade in lung cancer. Sequencing used immunoSEQ multiplex PCR; TCRdb keeps in-frame clones, though not all of them. The sample yields around 38,000 clones, roughly 85% seen once. Sequencing used peripheral blood, obtained from a patient treated with radiotherapy plus ipilimumab. These receptors were obtained from a human donor with non-small cell lung cancer whose response to radiotherapy plus ipilimumab could not be evaluated.

The chain uses TRBV6-1 and TRBJ2-7; TRBD1 is a possible D gene (6 bases). CDR1 MNHNS and CDR2 SASEGT come from the germline V gene. Between the trimmed V and J ends, which lost 4 bases and 0 bases, there was a span of 13 bases. This CDR3 spans 15 amino acids. DNA for the CDR3: TGTGCCAGCAGTGCCGTCAGGGGCAACTCCTACGAGCAGTACTTC. It codes for CASSAVRGNSYEQYF.

The V and J genes are TRBV7-9 and TRBJ2-3, with 8 positions matching TRBD2. In germline, CDR1 is SEHNR, CDR2 FQNEAQ (reference sequence). CDR3 length: 13 residues. Trimming at V came to 6 bases and at J to 4 bases, leaving 3 bases not matched to a gene. The CDR3: CASRKAGADTQYF. DNA for the CDR3: TGTGCCAGCAGAAAAGCGGGGGCAGATACGCAGTATTTT.

This clone was observed a single time. V usage is TRBV5-1 and J usage is TRBJ1-1; tentative D call: TRBD1 (6 bases). CDR3 size: 13 residues. Germline V gene data show CDR1 as SGHRS and CDR2 as YFSETQ. Trimming cost V 2 bases and J 1 base, with 6 bases left between them. The CDR3 sequence: CASSLQGNTEAFF. The CDR3, as DNA: TGCGCCAGCAGCTTACAGGGGAACACTGAAGCTTTCTTT. Complete variable domain (other parts from reference TRBV5-1 and TRBJ1-1): KAGVTQTPRYLIKTRGQQVTLSCSPISGHRSVSWYQQTPGQGLQFLFEYFSETQRNKGNFPGRFSGRQFSNSRSEMNVSTLELGDSALYLCASSLQGNTEAFFGQGTRLTVV.

The chain links TRBV2 to TRBJ2-5, with 9 bases identical to TRBD1. J was trimmed by 5 bases and V by 6 bases; bases with no gene match: 4. The CDR3 length is 13 residues. Germline CDR1 and CDR2: SNHLY and FYNNEI. The CDR3 sequence is CASRQGALETQYF. The DNA for the CDR3 is TGTGCCAGCAGACAGGGGGCTTTGGAGACCCAGTACTTC. Filled out from reference TRBV2 and TRBJ2-5, the complete variable domain reads EPEVTQTPSHQVTQMGQEVILRCVPISNHLYFYWYRQILGQKVEFLVSFYNNEISEKSEIFDDQFSVERPDGSNFTLKIRSTKLEDSAMYFCASRQGALETQYFGPGTRLLVL.

The rearrangement links TRBV28 to TRBJ2-7; TRBD1 matches at 9 bases. CDR3 length equals 14 residues. Germline values: CDR1 MDHEN, CDR2 SYDVKM. Trimming removed 7 bases from V and 4 bases from J; junction bases left unmatched: 8. CDR3 protein: CASTPAGQGYEQYF. Here the CDR3 DNA reads TGTGCCAGCACACCCGCGGGACAGGGTTACGAGCAGTACTTC.

CDR3 nucleotides: TGTGCCAGTAGACCCCCGGGGACAGGGACGACGCAGTATTTT. Translating gives CASRPPGTGTTQYF. The chain employs TRBV19 and TRBJ2-3, with 9 bases aligning to TRBD1. Per the germline V gene, CDR1 is LNHDA and CDR2 is SQIVND (reference sequence). The CDR3 extends over 14 amino acids. Losses at the gene ends were 6 bases for V and 9 bases for J; bases not matched to a gene: 10.

As for this clone: The same CDR3 is also encoded by other DNA sequences in this sample. This chain connects TRBV4-2 to TRBJ2-5, with 14 bases aligning to TRBD2. The J segment lost 5 bases and the V segment lost 1 base, leaving 0 bases of the junction unmatched. CDR3 length equals 15 residues. Germline V CDR1 and CDR2: LGHNA, YNFKEQ. CDR3: CASSQGTSGGETQYF. CDR3 nucleotide sequence: TGTGCCAGCAGCCAAGGGACTAGCGGGGGGGAGACCCAGTACTTC.

This chain joins TRBV7-9 and TRBJ1-4, with D unresolved. The CDR3 runs to 16 residues. V was pared by 2 bases and J by 10 bases, with 20 bases between. From germline, CDR1 is SEHNR and CDR2 FQNEAQ (reference sequence). The CDR3 nucleotides are TGTGCCAGCAGCTTAATGGGAGTCGGGGAAAACGGAAAACTGTTTTTT. It encodes CASSLMGVGENGKLFF.

The V call is TRBV19, the J call TRBJ1-5; 7 nucleotides align to TRBD1. The CDR3 consists of 17 residues. Trimming took 5 bases from V and 2 from J; bases not matched to a gene: 12. Germline CDR1 and CDR2: LNHDA and SQIVND (reference sequence). CDR3 DNA: TGTGCCAGTAGTTCTAGACAGGGCCGGTCTGGCAATCAGCCCCAGCATTTT. Translation gives CASSSRQGRSGNQPQHF.

The J gene is TRBJ1-2, the V gene TRBV5-4; 7 nucleotides align to TRBD1. Germline V gene data show CDR1 as SGHNT and CDR2 as YYREEE (reference sequence). V lost 0 bases and J lost 6; bases outside the gene matches: 11. The CDR3 totals 16 residues. CDR3 amino acids: CASSLGAGTALDGYTF. Written as DNA, the CDR3 is TGTGCCAGCAGCTTGGGGGCGGGGACAGCGCTAGATGGCTACACCTTC.

The rearrangement joins TRBV5-1 to TRBJ2-3, with 11 nucleotides matching TRBD2. Germline V gene sequence: CDR1 SGHRS, CDR2 YFSETQ. After removal of 5 bases from V and 10 bases from J, the junction contained 3 bases not matched to a gene. The CDR3 has 12 residues. The CDR3 sequence: CASSRSGGAQYF. The CDR3 DNA follows: TGCGCCAGCAGTCGTAGCGGGGGGGCGCAGTATTTT.

This clone showed up just a few times. The sample holds other DNA sequences that translate to the same CDR3. The genes are TRBV28 and TRBJ2-1, with D perhaps matching TRBD2 (5 bases). Trimming removed 3 bases at V and 10 bases at J, with 10 bases between. Germline V gene data show CDR1 as MDHEN and CDR2 as SYDVKM. This CDR3 comprises 12 residues. CDR3 bases: TGTGCCAGCAGTTTCCCTCGCGGGGAGCAGTTCTTC. It specifies CASSFPRGEQFF.

The J gene is TRBJ2-7, the V gene TRBV6-1, with 7 bases matching TRBD1. Germline-derived CDR1 and CDR2 are MNHNS and SASEGT. There are 14 residues in the CDR3. V was pared by 7 bases and J by 3 bases, with 9 bases of the junction left unmatched. CDR3: CASTSGRGLYEQYF. CDR3 nucleotides: TGTGCCAGCACCTCGGGAAGGGGGCTCTACGAGCAGTACTTC.

A single count supports this clone. The rearrangement links TRBV6-1 to TRBJ2-5, with D maybe TRBD1 (6 bases). In germline, CDR1 is MNHNS, CDR2 SASEGT. The CDR3 sequence is 13 residues long. The germline V and J ends were trimmed by 7 bases and 1 base, with 10 bases remaining between them. In nucleotides, the CDR3 is TGTGCCAGCACTAGGACAGTCCAAGAGACCCAGTACTTC. It specifies CASTRTVQETQYF.

This clone is deemed medium-sized (0.01 to 0.1%). The J gene is TRBJ2-7, the V gene TRBV27; D not resolved. Deletions cut 6 bases from V and 5 bases from J, with 14 bases between. Germline V gene sequence: CDR1 MNHEY, CDR2 SMNVEV (reference sequence). The CDR3 loop spans 13 amino acids. CDR3 loop: CASSYSPGNEQYF. DNA for the CDR3: TGTGCCAGCAGCTATTCCCCGGGTAACGAGCAGTACTTC.

The rearrangement uses TRBV5-1 and TRBJ1-3; 9 bases line up with TRBD1. Germline V CDR1 and CDR2: SGHRS, YFSETQ. The CDR3 is made up of 15 amino acids. Trimming removed 3 bases from V and 4 bases from J; junction bases left unmatched: 5. CDR3 nucleotide sequence: TGCGCCAGCAGCTCCACTGGACAGGGGGGAAACACCATATATTTT. Its protein is CASSSTGQGGNTIYF. The entire variable domain, with the rest obtained from reference TRBV5-1 and TRBJ1-3, is as follows: KAGVTQTPRYLIKTRGQQVTLSCSPISGHRSVSWYQQTPGQGLQFLFEYFSETQRNKGNFPGRFSGRQFSNSRSEMNVSTLELGDSALYLCASSSTGQGGNTIYFGEGSWLTVV.

This clone was observed a single time. This chain uses TRBV28 with TRBJ2-3; D unclear. The germline gives CDR1 MDHEN, CDR2 SYDVKM. Trimming took off 3 bases at V and 6 bases at J, with 10 bases between the two ends. The CDR3 runs to 13 residues. CDR3 nucleotide sequence: TGTGCCAGCAGTTTGACACCCTACGATACGCAGTATTTT. Encoded protein: CASSLTPYDTQYF.

The chain combines TRBV9 with TRBJ2-3; D is uncertain. V was shortened by 0 bases and J by 2 bases, with 4 bases between the two germline ends. CDR3 length: 13 amino acids. Germline V gene lookup returns CDR1 SGDLS and CDR2 YYNGEE. The CDR3 DNA is TGTGCCAGCAGCGTAGTAAACACAGATACGCAGTATTTT. Protein: CASSVVNTDTQYF.

Regarding this clone: This same CDR3 is encoded by further DNA sequences in the sample. The gene calls are TRBV27 and TRBJ2-1, with D uncertain. Germline V CDR1 and CDR2: MNHEY, SMNVEV (reference sequence). CDR3 length equals 14 residues. V was cut by 5 bases and J by 0 bases, with 8 bases left in between. The CDR3 DNA reads TGTGCCAGCAGTAGCCGCGGCTCCTACAATGAGCAGTTCTTC. Amino acids: CASSSRGSYNEQFF.

This chain uses TRBV6-5 with TRBJ1-3; the D gene is possibly TRBD1 (5 bases). CDR1 MNHEY and CDR2 SVGAGI come from the germline V gene. Trimming left V 4 bases short and J 0 bases short, with 13 bases between. The CDR3 loop spans 16 amino acids. CDR3 in amino acids: CASSLAGRYSGNTIYF. The CDR3 DNA is TGTGCCAGCAGTTTAGCAGGGCGCTACTCTGGAAACACCATATATTTT.

The J gene is TRBJ1-5, the V gene TRBV6-5; D is perhaps TRBD1 (5 bases). Germline V gives CDR1 MNHEY, CDR2 SVGAGI. The length of the CDR3 is 13 residues. The V end was cut by 3 bases, the J end by 7 bases, with 10 bases between. The CDR3 nucleotides read TGTGCCAGCAGTTATTCAGGGTCCCAGCCCCAGCATTTT. Protein product: CASSYSGSQPQHF.

This clone was recorded a few times. V and J are TRBV6-5 and TRBJ1-1, with D uncertain. V was trimmed by 0 bases and J by 10 bases, leaving 18 bases between them. Germline V lookup: CDR1 MNHEY, CDR2 SVGAGI. The CDR3 runs 15 residues. The CDR3 region is CASSYSESLSRVAFF. The CDR3 nucleotides are TGTGCCAGCAGTTACTCGGAGTCCCTCAGTCGTGTAGCTTTCTTT.

The chain is built from TRBV6-1 and TRBJ2-7, with TRBD1 matching 9 bases. The germline V gene has CDR1 MNHNS and CDR2 SASEGT. J was trimmed by 4 bases and V by 6 bases; bases with no gene match: 4. The length of the CDR3 is 13 residues. The CDR3 region has the DNA TGTGCCAGCAGGGAGGGACAGGGATACGAGCAGTACTTC. This encodes CASREGQGYEQYF.

This chain joins TRBV7-3 and TRBJ2-3; perhaps TRBD2 as D (6 bases). The CDR3 is made up of 15 amino acids. The germline V and J ends were trimmed by 1 base and 4 bases, with 12 bases remaining between them. CDR1 is SGHTA and CDR2 is FQGTGA in the germline V gene. DNA of the CDR3: TGTGCCAGCAGCTTAATGCGGGGAGCTGCAGATACGCAGTATTTT. Translation gives CASSLMRGAADTQYF.

The CDR3 is CSVIQCYGYTF. CDR3 DNA sequence: TGCAGCGTTATCCAGTGCTATGGCTACACCTTC. The chain uses TRBV29-1 and TRBJ1-2, with D unclear. V was shortened by 5 bases and J by 4 bases, with 8 bases between the two germline ends. This CDR3 spans 11 amino acids. The germline V gene encodes CDR1 SQVTM and CDR2 ANQGSEA.

The rearrangement links TRBV5-6 to TRBJ2-2; no clear D gene. Trimming took off 5 bases at V and 0 bases at J, with 8 bases between the two ends. The CDR3 covers 14 residues. Germline V gene sequence: CDR1 SGHDT, CDR2 YYEEEE. The CDR3 reads CASRKTTNTGELFF. The DNA of the CDR3 is TGTGCCAGCAGAAAGACAACGAACACCGGGGAGCTGTTTTTT.

The CDR3 bases are TGCAGCGCGACAGGGGCGTGGGACACTGAAGCTTTCTTT. It translates to CSATGAWDTEAFF. The chain carries TRBV29-1 and TRBJ1-1; TRBD1 matches 8 bases. Germline values: CDR1 SQVTM, CDR2 ANQGSEA. Unmatched junction bases numbered 7, after V lost 7 bases and J lost 3 bases. This CDR3 has 13 residues.

The chain carries TRBV20-1 and TRBJ2-1; 7 bases fit TRBD1. CDR1 is DFQATT and CDR2 is SNEGSKA in the germline V gene (reference sequence). The CDR3 extends over 11 amino acids. J was trimmed by 12 bases and V by 5 bases; bases with no gene match: 7. DNA of the CDR3: TGCAGTGCTGGTACAGGGGCAGTGCAGTTCTTC. It yields the protein CSAGTGAVQFF.

The rearrangement links TRBV2 to TRBJ1-1; 7 bases are shared with TRBD1. V was pared by 3 bases and J by 1 base, with 8 bases of the junction left unmatched. The CDR3 has 16 residues. Germline CDR1 is SNHLY and CDR2 is FYNNEI. The CDR3 sequence: CASSDRRGWENTEAFF. The CDR3 DNA follows: TGTGCCAGCAGTGATCGCAGGGGGTGGGAGAACACTGAAGCTTTCTTT.

The gene calls are TRBV25-1 and TRBJ2-1; 9 nucleotides match TRBD2. The germline V gene has CDR1 MGHDK and CDR2 SYGVNS. J gave up 0 bases and V 5 bases, and 5 bases lay outside the gene matches. The CDR3 has 16 amino acids. CDR3: CASSSGSGGSYNEQFF. CDR3 coding DNA: TGTGCCAGCAGTTCTGGTAGCGGGGGCTCCTACAATGAGCAGTTCTTC.

CDR3 sequence reads: CASSDRTAGSQPQHF. DNA for the CDR3: TGTGCCAGCAGTGATCGAACAGCGGGCTCTCAGCCCCAGCATTTT. The V and J genes are TRBV6-1 and TRBJ1-5; D call uncertain. The CDR3 consists of 15 residues. V was trimmed by 3 bases and J by 6 bases, leaving 15 bases between them. In germline, CDR1 is MNHNS, CDR2 SASEGT.

The chain employs TRBV11-1 and TRBJ2-5; 13 nucleotides line up with TRBD2. Trimming removed 5 bases from V and 5 bases from J; junction bases left unmatched: 11. The V gene's germline CDR1 is SGHAT and CDR2 FQDESV (reference sequence). The CDR3 totals 17 residues. The CDR3 region is CASSPGTSGAALETQYF. The CDR3 DNA reads as TGTGCCAGCAGCCCAGGGACTAGCGGGGCCGCCCTGGAGACCCAGTACTTC.